This T cell receptor (beta chain) emerged from a study of T cell changes during pregnancy in multiple sclerosis. Produced via immunoSEQ multiplex PCR; TCRdb's table is partial and in-frame only. In the table there are about 45,000 clones, under 95% of which are singletons. This CDR3 is 14 amino acids long. After removal of 7 bases from V and 4 bases from J, the junction contained 7 bases not matched to a gene. Germline V gene data show CDR1 as MDHEN and CDR2 as SYDVKM. This clone has just one count. The material was CD8+ T cells from peripheral blood mononuclear cells, obtained in the second trimester of pregnancy. This receptor was obtained from a female donor with multiple sclerosis, enrolled in a pregnancy study. The chain recombines TRBV28 with TRBJ2-5; 9 bases line up with TRBD2. CDR3 nucleotide sequence: TGTGCCAGCAAGGGGCGGGGGGGCCGAGAGACCCAGTACTTC. It yields the protein CASKGRGGRETQYF. Drawing the rest from reference TRBV28 and TRBJ2-5, the complete variable domain is DVKVTQSSRYLVKRTGEKVFLECVQDMDHENMFWYRQDPGLGLRLIYFSYDVKMKEKGDIPEGYSVSREKKERFSLILESASTNQTSMYLCASKGRGGRETQYFGPGTRLLVL.